Presented here are 6 T cell receptor beta chains from one specimen sequenced in a study of blood T cells in healthy people across ages. The authors ran a second PCR of 7 to 11 cycles using a sample-barcoded 5' primer and a J-beta primer mix. TCRdb redid the calling of the 5' RACE reads with MiXCR, one entry per CDR3 protein. The sample yields roughly 830,000 distinct CDR3 sequences, 62% seen once. Material: blood. The receptors here all came from a man in his thirties or forties in good health.

The gene calls are TRBV7-2 and TRBJ2-4; D uncertain. The tail of the sequence fits TRBJ2-7 better, so the J call may be wrong. CDR3 length: 14 amino acids. In germline, CDR1 is SGHTA, CDR2 FQGNSA. Written as DNA, the CDR3 is TGTGCCAGCAGCTTAGGACCGACGGTAGGCGAGCAGTACTTC. This encodes CASSLGPTVGEQYF.

This clonotype has a handful of counts. The chain is built from TRBV29-1 and TRBJ2-5; D gene uncertain. Trimming took 8 bases from V and 5 from J, leaving 15 bases between them. Germline V lookup: CDR1 SQVTM, CDR2 ANQGSEA. The CDR3 is 12 amino acids. For the CDR3, the DNA is TGCAGCATACGACCTAGTGGGGAGACCCAGTACTTC. This codes for CSIRPSGETQYF. The full variable domain, completed using reference TRBV29-1 and TRBJ2-5, is SAVISQKPSRDICQRGTSLTIQCQVDSQVTMMFWYRQQPGQSLTLIATANQGSEATYESGFVIDKFPISRPNLTFSTLTVSNMSPEDSSIYLCSIRPSGETQYFGPGTRLLVL.

This clonotype was seen only once. The chain combines TRBV5-1 with TRBJ1-1, with D perhaps matching TRBD1 (6 bases). Germline CDR1 reads SGHRS; CDR2 reads YFSETQ. The germline V and J ends were trimmed by 4 bases and 8 bases, with 21 bases remaining between them. This CDR3 has 15 amino acids. Written as DNA, the CDR3 is TGCGCCAGCAGCACTCGCTCCGGGGGCAGAGGGGAAGCTTTCTTT. This codes for CASSTRSGGRGEAFF.

J is TRBJ2-1 and V is TRBV29-1; D is unresolved. Matching the DNA end better, TRBJ2-7 makes the J call doubtful. Germline V gene sequence: CDR1 SQVTM, CDR2 ANQGSEA. CDR3 length: 13 amino acids. This CDR3 is CSVASGLTYEQYF. CDR3 in DNA: TGCAGCGTGGCCTCCGGGCTAACCTACGAGCAGTACTTC.

J is TRBJ2-7 and V is TRBV27; D unclear. The V end was cut by 0 bases, the J end by 4 bases, with 10 bases between. The CDR3 is 14 residues long. Germline V gives CDR1 MNHEY, CDR2 SMNVEV (reference sequence). CDR3 DNA: TGTGCCAGCAGTTTATCGGACGGATTTTACGAGCAGTACTTC. As protein: CASSLSDGFYEQYF.

The rearrangement uses TRBV5-1 and TRBJ1-1; D may be TRBD1 (5 bases). V was trimmed by 0 bases and J by 6 bases, leaving 12 bases between them. Germline V gene data show CDR1 as SGHRS and CDR2 as YFSETQ. This CDR3 spans 14 amino acids. The CDR3 nucleotides read TGCGCCAGCAGCTTGGGAGGGGTTCGGGCTGAAGCTTTCTTT. It yields the protein CASSLGGVRAEAFF.